Shown below are 27 T cell receptor beta chains from a single sample sequenced in a study of T-cell reconstitution after alpha-beta-depleted transplantation in children. Unique molecular identifiers were incorporated during preparation of the TCRbeta library. TCRdb re-called the PCR reads through MiXCR, storing one row per CDR3 protein. The table lists roughly 310,000 distinct CDR3 sequences, 23% of them singletons, with 11% in the top ten. The sequencing here drew on PBMCs, mostly from graft donor cells, taken 180 days after TCRalphabeta/CD19-depleted stem cell transplant. Source of these receptors: a male patient younger than 18 who had a stem cell transplant for acute lymphoblastic leukemia, so the T cells may come from the graft donor.

This chain joins TRBV11-2 and TRBJ2-3; TRBD1 matches 9 bases. Per germline, CDR1 SGHAT and CDR2 FQNNGV. The trim removed 4 bases at V and 0 bases at J, leaving 2 bases unmatched. The CDR3 length is 15 residues. DNA for the CDR3: TGTGCCAGCAGCTCCGGGACAGGGAGCACAGATACGCAGTATTTT. Translating it yields CASSSGTGSTDTQYF.

V gene TRBV6-1 combines with J gene TRBJ2-5; D is perhaps TRBD1 or TRBD2 (5 bases each). The CDR3 totals 15 residues. V was shortened by 6 bases and J by 4 bases, with 18 bases between the two germline ends. Germline lookup yields CDR1 MNHNS and CDR2 SASEGT. The CDR3 loop reads CASRKGDVLRETQYF. The CDR3 region has the DNA TGTGCCAGCAGAAAAGGGGACGTTTTAAGAGAGACCCAGTACTTC.

The chain employs TRBV18 and TRBJ2-1; 7 bases line up with TRBD1. The CDR3 is 16 residues long. The V and J ends lost 3 bases and 4 bases, in that order; junction bases with no gene match: 9. Per germline, CDR1 KGHSH and CDR2 LQKENI. The CDR3 DNA reads TGTGCCAGCTCACCGCCGGGACAGTCTAATTACAATGAGCAGTTCTTC. This gives the protein CASSPPGQSNYNEQFF.

The sample holds a few counts of this clonotype. The chain couples TRBV11-2 to TRBJ2-1; D might be TRBD1 (5 bases). Germline CDR1 and CDR2: SGHAT and FQNNGV. This CDR3 is built from 16 residues. The V end lost 4 bases, the J end lost 0 bases, and 13 bases lay between the germline ends. The CDR3 loop is CASSSKQASSYNEQFF. CDR3 DNA sequence: TGTGCCAGCAGCTCGAAACAGGCCAGCTCCTACAATGAGCAGTTCTTC.

At least ten counts were recorded for this clonotype. The chain uses TRBV12-3 or TRBV12-4 and TRBJ2-1; 7 bases map to TRBD2. This CDR3 region has 14 residues. V was pared by 6 bases and J by 0 bases, with 2 bases of the junction left unmatched. The CDR3 is CASSGGSSYNEQFF. DNA of the CDR3: TGTGCCAGCAGCGGGGGGAGCTCCTACAATGAGCAGTTCTTC.

This clonotype was detected a few times. This chain links TRBV6-5 with TRBJ2-3; D might be TRBD1 (6 bases). The V gene's germline CDR1 is MNHEY and CDR2 SVGAGI. V was pared by 7 bases and J by 3 bases, with 14 bases between. The CDR3 spans 14 residues. The CDR3 DNA reads as TGTGCCAGCACCTCAGGGGTTGGGACAGATACGCAGTATTTT. Protein: CASTSGVGTDTQYF.

This clonotype was found a few times. The gene calls are TRBV24-1 and TRBJ1-1; D ambiguous. Trimming shortened V by 1 base and J by 5 bases, and 7 bases separated the two germline ends. CDR1 is KGHDR and CDR2 is SFDVKD in the germline V gene. The CDR3 sequence is 13 residues long. CDR3 protein: CATSDLIGTEAFF. CDR3 in DNA: TGTGCCACCAGTGATTTAATAGGGACTGAAGCTTTCTTT.

This clonotype was counted only a few times. This chain uses TRBV7-9 with TRBJ2-5; 9 bases line up with TRBD1. The CDR3 runs to 16 residues. V shed 3 bases and J 5 bases; nucleotides not matched to a gene: 10. Per germline, CDR1 SEHNR and CDR2 FQNEAQ (reference sequence). CDR3 bases: TGTGCCAGCAGCTTGTGGACAGGGGAGGTTAGGGAGACCCAGTACTTC. Translated: CASSLWTGEVRETQYF.

The rearrangement uses TRBV28 and TRBJ1-5; D is ambiguous. Looked up from germline, CDR1 is MDHEN and CDR2 is SYDVKM. This CDR3 contains 15 residues. The V end was cut by 4 bases, the J end by 3 bases, with 13 bases between. CDR3 DNA sequence: TGTGCCAGCAGTTCCCTCGGTCTACTCAATCAGCCCCAGCATTTT. This translates into CASSSLGLLNQPQHF.

The chain has TRBV7-3 and TRBJ2-4, with 7 nucleotides matching TRBD2. CDR1 is SGHTA, CDR2 FQGTGA, per germline. There are 17 residues in the CDR3. Trimming took 1 base from V and 1 from J; bases not matched to a gene: 7. The CDR3 loop is CASSLSPGGGAKNIQYF. CDR3 coding DNA: TGTGCCAGCAGCTTAAGTCCGGGAGGAGGGGCCAAAAACATTCAGTACTTC.

The genes are TRBV4-1 and TRBJ2-5; TRBD2 matches at 8 bases. Germline assignment: CDR1 MGHRA and CDR2 YSYEKL. V dropped 3 bases and J dropped 4; count of bases not matched to a gene: 4. The CDR3 covers 14 residues. As DNA, the CDR3 is TGCGCCAGCAGCCACCTCGGGAGGGCAGAGACCCAGTACTTC. It is translated as CASSHLGRAETQYF.

This clonotype was counted at least ten times. The chain joins TRBV2 to TRBJ2-1; 8 bases align to TRBD2. Germline trimming cut 2 bases from V and 8 bases from J; bases unmatched to any gene: 8. This CDR3 has 15 amino acids. The germline V gene encodes CDR1 SNHLY and CDR2 FYNNEI. CDR3 sequence: CASSERRGAGDEQFF. The DNA for the CDR3 is TGTGCCAGCAGTGAAAGGCGGGGGGCTGGCGATGAGCAGTTCTTC.

The rearrangement links TRBV3-1 to TRBJ2-5; 9 bases are shared with TRBD2. Trimming took 3 bases from V and 5 from J; bases not matched to a gene: 10. CDR1 and CDR2 from the germline V gene are LGHDT and YNNKEL (reference sequence). The CDR3 consists of 16 residues. The CDR3 region has the DNA TGTGCCAGCAGCCAGGATCTAGCGGGACTCATGGAGACCCAGTACTTC. Translating gives CASSQDLAGLMETQYF.

This clonotype was observed a handful of times. The chain couples TRBV7-6 to TRBJ2-5, with TRBD1 identical over 9 bases. J was trimmed by 6 bases and V by 4 bases; bases with no gene match: 12. The CDR3 runs 16 residues. Germline V gene data show CDR1 as SGHVS and CDR2 as FNYEAQ. CDR3 DNA sequence: TGTGCCAGCAGCTCAGACCCGGGACAGGGATTCAAGACCCAGTACTTC. This encodes CASSSDPGQGFKTQYF.

In its sample, this clonotype was seen a few times. It is unclear where the CDR3 begins or ends on the DNA, so no DNA is shown, and the CDR3 is as TCRdb lists it. The gene calls are TRBV12-2 and TRBJ2-7. TRBV12-2 is shown as a pseudogene. The CDR3 is 16 residues long, ends included. This chain's CDR3 is CASRLVASGTSYEQYF.

This clonotype showed up just a few times. The CDR3 DNA reads TGCAGTGCTAGACGAACAGGAGACTCCTATAATTCACCCCTCCACTTT. This gives the protein CSARRTGDSYNSPLHF. The V call is TRBV20-1, the J call TRBJ1-6; D might be TRBD1 (5 bases). This CDR3 comprises 16 residues. Germline V gene sequence: CDR1 DFQATT, CDR2 SNEGSKA (reference sequence). Trimming shortened V by 2 bases and J by 0 bases, and 11 bases separated the two germline ends.

The chain couples TRBV3-1 to TRBJ2-3; no clear D. CDR3 length equals 15 residues. V was cut by 0 bases and J by 0 bases, with 7 bases left in between. The germline gives CDR1 LGHDT, CDR2 YNNKEL (reference sequence). CDR3 amino acids: CASSQDPDSTDTQYF. Written as DNA, the CDR3 is TGTGCCAGCAGCCAAGATCCGGATAGCACAGATACGCAGTATTTT.

This chain uses TRBV4-1 with TRBJ2-1; D gene unclear. The length of the CDR3 is 14 residues. Germline V gives CDR1 MGHRA, CDR2 YSYEKL. Deletions cut 3 bases from V and 9 bases from J, with 15 bases between. The DNA of the CDR3 is TGCGCCAGCAGCCACTCACCACGAGGTAGTGAGCAGTTCTTC. Translating gives CASSHSPRGSEQFF.

The gene calls are TRBV4-2 and TRBJ1-2; D gene unclear. Trimming pared 0 bases from V and 4 bases from J, leaving 3 bases between. The CDR3 consists of 12 residues. Germline values: CDR1 LGHNA, CDR2 YNFKEQ. The CDR3 is CASSQDVYGYTF. The CDR3 nucleotides are TGTGCCAGCAGCCAAGATGTCTATGGCTACACCTTC.

The rearrangement joins TRBV11-2 to TRBJ2-3, with 7 bases that match TRBD2. From germline, CDR1 is SGHAT and CDR2 FQNNGV. With V trimmed by 5 bases and J by 4 bases, 18 bases remained unmatched. CDR3 length: 18 amino acids. CDR3 nucleotides: TGTGCCAGCAGCGTTTCCCTAATGGCGGGAGTCCGGGCAGATACGCAGTATTTT. It specifies CASSVSLMAGVRADTQYF.

This clonotype was picked up one time. V and J are TRBV20-1 and TRBJ2-3; 8 bases fit TRBD2. After removal of 6 bases from V and 5 bases from J, the junction contained 10 bases not matched to a gene. Germline CDR1 and CDR2: DFQATT and SNEGSKA (reference sequence). The CDR3 length is 14 residues. The CDR3 DNA reads as TGCAGTGCGATTCCGACTAGCGAGGTAGATACGCAGTATTTT. Its translation is CSAIPTSEVDTQYF.

The chain joins TRBV20-1 to TRBJ2-2; perhaps TRBD2 as D (5 bases). CDR1 and CDR2 from the germline V gene are DFQATT and SNEGSKA (reference sequence). The CDR3 is 15 residues long. Trimming pared 6 bases from V and 3 bases from J, leaving 17 bases between. The CDR3 here is CSARVLSLYTGELFF. DNA of the CDR3: TGCAGTGCGAGGGTATTGTCCCTATACACCGGGGAGCTGTTTTTT.

This clonotype was observed a few times. This chain joins TRBV24-1 and TRBJ2-3; D remains unclear. The V gene's germline CDR1 is KGHDR and CDR2 SFDVKD. CDR3 length equals 14 residues. With 2 bases removed from V and 2 bases from J, the gap between germline ends came to 7 bases. CDR3 protein: CATSDSLITDTQYF. CDR3 in DNA: TGTGCCACCAGTGATTCCCTCATCACAGATACGCAGTATTTT.

This clonotype was detected only a few times. The V call is TRBV12-5, the J call TRBJ2-5; D perhaps matches TRBD1 (6 bases). This CDR3 is built from 16 residues. The germline CDR1 and CDR2 sequences are LGHNT and FRNRAP. V was clipped by 1 base and J by 4 bases, with 16 bases between them. The CDR3 loop reads CASGLDQGRRSETQYF. CDR3 in DNA: TGTGCTAGTGGTTTGGACCAGGGGCGGAGGTCAGAGACCCAGTACTTC.

This clonotype has more than one count but fewer than ten. The genes are TRBV20-1 and TRBJ2-1; D is ambiguous. CDR3 length equals 15 residues. Germline V gene data show CDR1 as DFQATT and CDR2 as SNEGSKA (reference sequence). Between the trimmed V and J ends, which lost 1 base and 4 bases, there was a span of 14 bases. This CDR3 is CSARGGVPPYNEQFF. The CDR3 bases are TGCAGTGCTAGAGGAGGAGTCCCTCCATACAATGAGCAGTTCTTC.

This clonotype has a handful of counts. The V and J genes are TRBV20-1 and TRBJ1-6; 8 nucleotides agree with TRBD1. Germline-derived CDR1 and CDR2 are DFQATT and SNEGSKA (reference sequence). Trimming removed 5 bases from V and 4 bases from J; junction bases left unmatched: 16. CDR3 length: 18 amino acids. CDR3 protein: CSALNSRDRRPYNSPLHF. The DNA for the CDR3 is TGCAGTGCTTTAAACTCCCGGGACAGGAGACCTTATAATTCACCCCTCCACTTT.

This chain joins TRBV7-2 and TRBJ2-5; maybe TRBD2 (6 bases). The CDR3 length is 14 residues. Per germline, CDR1 SGHTA and CDR2 FQGNSA. Trimming cost V 5 bases and J 4 bases, with 14 bases left between them. In DNA form, the CDR3 reads TGTGCCAGCAGCCCCTCGGCGGGACGAGAGACCCAGTACTTC. Amino acids: CASSPSAGRETQYF.